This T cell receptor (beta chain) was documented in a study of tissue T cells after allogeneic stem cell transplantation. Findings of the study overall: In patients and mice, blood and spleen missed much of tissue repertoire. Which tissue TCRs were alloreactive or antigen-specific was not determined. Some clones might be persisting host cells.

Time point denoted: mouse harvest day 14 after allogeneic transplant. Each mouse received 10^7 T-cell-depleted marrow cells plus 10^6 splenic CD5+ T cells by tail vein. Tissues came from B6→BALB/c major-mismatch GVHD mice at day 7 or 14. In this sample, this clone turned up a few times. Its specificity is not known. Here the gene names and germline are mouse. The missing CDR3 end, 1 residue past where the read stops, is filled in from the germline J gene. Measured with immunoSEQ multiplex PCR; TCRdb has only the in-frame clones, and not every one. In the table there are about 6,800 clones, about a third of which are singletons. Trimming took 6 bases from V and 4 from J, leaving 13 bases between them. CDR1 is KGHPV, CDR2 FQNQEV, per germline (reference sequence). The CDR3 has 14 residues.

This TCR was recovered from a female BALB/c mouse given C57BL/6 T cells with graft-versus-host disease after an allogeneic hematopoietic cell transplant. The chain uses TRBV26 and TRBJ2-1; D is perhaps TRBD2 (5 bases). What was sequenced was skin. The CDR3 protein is CASSLVAGYAEQFF. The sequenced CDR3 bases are TGTGCCAGCAGCCTCGTGGCTGGGTATGCTGAGCAGTTC.